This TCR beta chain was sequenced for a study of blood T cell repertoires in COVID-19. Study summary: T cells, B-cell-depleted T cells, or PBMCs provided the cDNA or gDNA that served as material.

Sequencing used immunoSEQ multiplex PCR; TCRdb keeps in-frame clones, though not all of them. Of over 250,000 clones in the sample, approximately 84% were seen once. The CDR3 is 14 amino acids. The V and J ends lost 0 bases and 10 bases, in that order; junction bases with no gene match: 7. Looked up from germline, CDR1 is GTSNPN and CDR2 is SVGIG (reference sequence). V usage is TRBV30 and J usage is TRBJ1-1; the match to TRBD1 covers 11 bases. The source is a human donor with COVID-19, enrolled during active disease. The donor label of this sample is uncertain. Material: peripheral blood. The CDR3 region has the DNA TGTGCCTGGAGTGTATCTGGACAGGGGGCTGGAGCTTTCTTT. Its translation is CAWSVSGQGAGAFF.